The sequence of this T cell receptor beta chain was determined in a study of CD8+ T cells in alopecia areata. Lesional scalp punch biopsies and peripheral blood came from alopecia areata patients. Sorted out of PBMCs were CD4+ T cells and CD8+ T cells. CDR1 SQVTM and CDR2 ANQGSEA come from the germline V gene. The CDR3 length is 13 residues. The V gene lost 5 bases and the J gene lost 7 bases, with 17 bases spanning the gap. Worth noting for this clone: Its specificity is unknown.

Study results and limitations: Researchers reported that TCR sharing among patients proved less clear than in mice, possibly HLA-linked. Especially in alopecia totalis/universalis, lesional scalp showed greater clonality than normal scalp did.

RNA extraction was followed by reverse transcription into cDNA, which acted as the sequencing template. Profiled with immunoSEQ multiplex PCR; TCRdb holds only in-frame clones, not every one. The data contain 100,000 to 150,000 clones, approximately 53% of them singletons. Sequencing used CD4+ T cells sorted from blood, obtained at week 0. This clonotype originated in a human donor with alopecia areata. The gene calls are TRBV29-1 and TRBJ1-2; the D gene is possibly TRBD1 (5 bases). The CDR3 protein is CSVRDSGTGGYTF. CDR3 DNA: TGCAGCGTTCGGGACTCCGGGACGGGTGGCTACACCTTC. Complete variable domain (other parts from reference TRBV29-1 and TRBJ1-2): SAVISQKPSRDICQRGTSLTIQCQVDSQVTMMFWYRQQPGQSLTLIATANQGSEATYESGFVIDKFPISRPNLTFSTLTVSNMSPEDSSIYLCSVRDSGTGGYTFGSGTRLTVV.